This TCR beta chain appears in the sequencing data of a study of T cell responses to AZD1222 COVID-19 vaccine. Study outcomes and limitations: Repertoire collection took place solely once the T cell response had peaked.

Libraries were prepared by immunoSEQ multiplex PCR; TCRdb keeps only in-frame clonotypes and omits some of them. The table lists around 78,000 clones, 75% to 95% of them singletons. A remark on this clone: Its target is unknown.

Per the germline V gene, CDR1 is SGHNT and CDR2 is YENEEA. V was trimmed by 3 bases and J by 1 base, leaving 4 bases between them. The CDR3 has 13 amino acids. The chain has TRBV11-3 and TRBJ2-1, with no clear D. The sequencing here drew on peripheral blood, taken on day 0 of MenACWY control vaccination. The receptor's source is an adult in good health. The CDR3 here is CASSLESYNEQFF. The CDR3, as DNA: TGTGCCAGCAGCTTGGAATCCTACAATGAGCAGTTCTTC.